These T cell receptor beta chains were read from a single sample in a study of blood T cell repertoires in COVID-19. The repertoire was sequenced with immunoSEQ multiplex PCR; TCRdb's copy has only in-frame clones and lacks some. Of about 150,000 clones listed, 80% to 90% are singletons. Sequenced sample: peripheral blood. These receptor sequences come from a woman in her 70s with acute or convalescent COVID-19. Each CDR3 is given with its conserved first and last residue. A D gene is named only where the DNA matches it firmly. Size is stated for part of the rows, as once, few or many counts, or as a class when the clone is expanded.

d_call: -
clone_size: -
j_call: TRBJ1-5
v_call: TRBV7-2
cdr3_aa: CASSLVGASNQPQHF
cdr3_nt: TGTGCCAGCAGCTTAGTTGGGGCTAGCAATCAGCCCCAGCATTTT

d_call: TRBD2
clone_size: once
j_call: TRBJ2-5
v_call: TRBV19
cdr3_aa: CASSRAGVTQYF
cdr3_nt: TGTGCCAGTTCTCGGGCGGGGGTGACCCAGTACTTC

d_call: -
clone_size: -
j_call: TRBJ2-1
v_call: TRBV6-5
cdr3_aa: CASSYSLEQFF
cdr3_nt: TGTGCCAGCAGTTACTCTCTAGAGCAGTTCTTC

d_call: -
clone_size: -
j_call: TRBJ2-5
v_call: TRBV30
cdr3_aa: CAWSGLAPETQYF
cdr3_nt: TGTGCCTGGAGTGGTCTAGCACCTGAGACCCAGTACTTC

d_call: TRBD2
clone_size: once
j_call: TRBJ2-3
v_call: TRBV29-1
cdr3_aa: CSGGGGDTQYF
cdr3_nt: TGCAGCGGGGGGGGAGGAGATACGCAGTATTTT

d_call: TRBD1
clone_size: -
j_call: TRBJ1-2
v_call: TRBV7-2
cdr3_aa: CASSLYTGGYGYTF
cdr3_nt: TGTGCCAGCAGCTTATATACAGGGGGCTATGGCTACACCTTC

d_call: -
clone_size: -
j_call: TRBJ1-1
v_call: TRBV6-5
cdr3_aa: CASSYSIGGNTEAFF
cdr3_nt: TGTGCCAGCAGTTATTCGATCGGAGGGAACACTGAAGCTTTCTTT

d_call: -
clone_size: -
j_call: TRBJ2-3
v_call: TRBV21-1
cdr3_aa: CASGSGTDVDTQYF
cdr3_nt: TGTGCCAGCGGATCGGGAACAGACGTTGATACGCAGTATTTT

d_call: -
clone_size: -
j_call: TRBJ2-6
v_call: TRBV6-2/TRBV6-3
cdr3_aa: CASSEWGRHSGANVLTF
cdr3_nt: TGTGCCAGCAGCGAGTGGGGGCGTCACTCTGGGGCCAACGTCCTGACTTTC

d_call: TRBD1
clone_size: -
j_call: TRBJ1-4
v_call: TRBV5-1
cdr3_aa: CASSLNPGTGDEKLFF
cdr3_nt: TGCGCCAGCAGCTTGAACCCCGGGACAGGGGATGAAAAACTGTTTTTT

d_call: -
clone_size: -
j_call: TRBJ1-5
v_call: TRBV6-5
cdr3_aa: CASSIDKQPQHF
cdr3_nt: TGTGCCAGCAGCATTGACAAGCAGCCCCAGCATTTT

d_call: -
clone_size: -
j_call: TRBJ1-4
v_call: TRBV6-2/TRBV6-3
cdr3_aa: CASSQADEKLFF
cdr3_nt: TGTGCCAGCAGCCAGGCGGATGAAAAACTGTTTTTT

d_call: TRBD1
clone_size: -
j_call: TRBJ1-3
v_call: TRBV6-5
cdr3_aa: CASSSDRVSGNTIYF
cdr3_nt: TGTGCCAGCAGTTCCGACAGGGTCTCTGGAAACACCATATATTTT

d_call: TRBD1
clone_size: -
j_call: TRBJ1-2
v_call: TRBV29-1
cdr3_aa: CSVDLDRAYGYTF
cdr3_nt: TGCAGCGTTGATTTGGACAGGGCTTATGGCTACACCTTC

d_call: -
clone_size: -
j_call: TRBJ2-5
v_call: TRBV2
cdr3_aa: CASSEPGIGTQYF
cdr3_nt: TGTGCCAGCAGTGAACCCGGGATAGGGACCCAGTACTTC

d_call: TRBD1
clone_size: -
j_call: TRBJ1-1
v_call: TRBV12-3/TRBV12-4
cdr3_aa: CASRIDREAEAFF
cdr3_nt: TGTGCCAGCAGGATCGACAGGGAAGCTGAAGCTTTCTTT

d_call: TRBD2
clone_size: few
j_call: TRBJ2-1
v_call: TRBV7-2
cdr3_aa: CASSSLAGGVEQFF
cdr3_nt: TGTGCCAGCAGTAGTCTAGCGGGGGGGGTCGAGCAGTTCTTC

d_call: -
clone_size: once
j_call: TRBJ1-6
v_call: TRBV7-2
cdr3_aa: CASSLAPGLRASPLHF
cdr3_nt: TGTGCCAGCAGCTTAGCGCCTGGTCTCAGGGCTTCACCCCTCCACTTT

d_call: TRBD2
clone_size: -
j_call: TRBJ2-3
v_call: TRBV5-1
cdr3_aa: CASSLGLAGAGGTQYF
cdr3_nt: TGCGCCAGCAGCTTGGGACTAGCGGGGGCGGGAGGTACGCAGTATTTT

d_call: TRBD1
clone_size: once
j_call: TRBJ1-5
v_call: TRBV28
cdr3_aa: CASSLTGGLYQPQHF
cdr3_nt: TGTGCCAGCAGTTTGACAGGGGGTTTGTATCAGCCCCAGCATTTT

d_call: -
clone_size: -
j_call: TRBJ1-1
v_call: TRBV19
cdr3_aa: CASSMEFSPTAFF
cdr3_nt: TGTGCCAGTAGTATGGAGTTTTCCCCCACGGCTTTCTTT

d_call: -
clone_size: once
j_call: TRBJ1-4
v_call: TRBV5-1
cdr3_aa: CASAGQLNEKLFF
cdr3_nt: TGCGCCAGCGCCGGACAGCTTAATGAAAAACTGTTTTTT

d_call: -
clone_size: once
j_call: TRBJ1-1
v_call: TRBV27
cdr3_aa: CASSLQGLNTEAFF
cdr3_nt: TGTGCCAGCAGTTTACAGGGATTGAACACTGAAGCTTTCTTT

d_call: TRBD2
clone_size: -
j_call: TRBJ2-5
v_call: TRBV27
cdr3_aa: CASSFLSGGALKTQYF
cdr3_nt: TGTGCCAGCAGTTTTCTCTCCGGGGGGGCCTTGAAGACCCAGTACTTC

d_call: TRBD1
clone_size: -
j_call: TRBJ1-1
v_call: TRBV19
cdr3_aa: CASINRDRGVNTEAFF
cdr3_nt: TGTGCCAGTATTAACCGGGACAGGGGCGTGAACACTGAAGCTTTCTTT

d_call: -
clone_size: -
j_call: TRBJ1-1
v_call: TRBV10-1
cdr3_aa: CASSEWRPGIAEAFF
cdr3_nt: TGCGCCAGCAGTGAGTGGAGGCCTGGGATTGCTGAAGCTTTCTTT

d_call: -
clone_size: -
j_call: TRBJ2-2
v_call: TRBV2
cdr3_aa: CASSPLQGIGELFF
cdr3_nt: TGTGCCAGCAGTCCACTTCAGGGGATCGGGGAGCTGTTTTTT

d_call: -
clone_size: -
j_call: TRBJ1-1
v_call: TRBV4-3
cdr3_aa: CASSQDYRPNTEAFF
cdr3_nt: TGCGCCAGCAGCCAAGATTACAGGCCTAACACTGAAGCTTTCTTT

d_call: -
clone_size: few
j_call: TRBJ1-4
v_call: TRBV10-3
cdr3_aa: CAISGTATNEKLFF
cdr3_nt: TGTGCCATCAGTGGGACAGCAACTAATGAAAAACTGTTTTTT

d_call: -
clone_size: once
j_call: TRBJ1-1
v_call: TRBV7-3
cdr3_aa: CASSLLFSRATNTEAFF
cdr3_nt: TGTGCCAGCAGCTTACTCTTTTCGAGAGCTACGAACACTGAAGCTTTCTTT

d_call: -
clone_size: -
j_call: TRBJ2-5
v_call: TRBV5-1
cdr3_aa: CASSLNRRLETQYF
cdr3_nt: TGCGCCAGCAGCTTGAACAGGCGCTTAGAGACCCAGTACTTC

d_call: TRBD1
clone_size: few
j_call: TRBJ1-2
v_call: TRBV4-1
cdr3_aa: CASSQGTGNYGYTF
cdr3_nt: TGCGCCAGCAGCCAGGGGACAGGGAACTATGGCTACACCTTC

d_call: TRBD2
clone_size: -
j_call: TRBJ2-7
v_call: TRBV19
cdr3_aa: CASSRPSGGKDF
cdr3_nt: TGTGCCAGTAGCCGTCCTAGCGGGGGCAAGGACTTC

d_call: TRBD2
clone_size: -
j_call: TRBJ2-1
v_call: TRBV9
cdr3_aa: CASSVGGLAGASDNEQFF
cdr3_nt: TGTGCCAGCAGCGTAGGGGGACTAGCGGGGGCCTCCGACAATGAGCAGTTCTTC

d_call: -
clone_size: -
j_call: TRBJ2-3
v_call: TRBV5-1
cdr3_aa: CASSTSVSTNTQYF
cdr3_nt: TGCGCCAGCAGCACCTCAGTGTCCACAAATACGCAGTATTTT

d_call: -
clone_size: -
j_call: TRBJ1-4
v_call: TRBV12-3/TRBV12-4
cdr3_aa: CASSFQGSEKLFF
cdr3_nt: TGTGCCAGCAGTTTCCAAGGGAGTGAAAAACTGTTTTTT

d_call: -
clone_size: -
j_call: TRBJ2-1
v_call: TRBV19
cdr3_aa: CASSTDFLREQFF
cdr3_nt: TGTGCCAGTAGTACCGACTTTCTCCGTGAGCAGTTCTTC

d_call: -
clone_size: -
j_call: TRBJ1-4
v_call: TRBV5-1
cdr3_aa: CASSFEGSNEKLFF
cdr3_nt: TGCGCCAGCAGCTTTGAGGGTTCTAATGAAAAACTGTTTTTT

d_call: TRBD2
clone_size: -
j_call: TRBJ2-5
v_call: TRBV5-1
cdr3_aa: CASSGGLVKETQYF
cdr3_nt: TGCGCCAGCAGCGGGGGACTAGTCAAAGAGACCCAGTACTTC

d_call: -
clone_size: -
j_call: TRBJ2-5
v_call: TRBV2
cdr3_aa: CASSDEETQYF
cdr3_nt: TGTGCCAGCAGTGACGAAGAGACCCAGTACTTC

d_call: -
clone_size: -
j_call: TRBJ1-6
v_call: TRBV9
cdr3_aa: CASSVGDRNSPLHF
cdr3_nt: TGTGCCAGCAGCGTAGGTGACAGAAATTCACCCCTCCACTTT

d_call: TRBD2
clone_size: -
j_call: TRBJ2-3
v_call: TRBV19
cdr3_aa: CASSIIAGADTQYF
cdr3_nt: TGTGCCAGTAGTATTATAGCGGGGGCAGATACGCAGTATTTT